The 14 T cell receptor beta chains listed next were all sequenced from one sample in a study of cytotoxic CD8 clonotypes in ibrutinib-treated CLL. Repertoires were generated with immunoSEQ multiplex PCR, while TCRdb's copy carries only in-frame clones and drops some. This sample has some 150,000 clones, with approximately 80% found just once. Sequencing was performed on PBMCs, taken after 12 months of ibrutinib treatment. These TCRs come from a human donor with chronic lymphocytic leukemia.

The chain recombines TRBV6-1 with TRBJ1-2, with 8 bases matching TRBD1. The length of the CDR3 is 15 residues. The germline CDR1 and CDR2 sequences are MNHNS and SASEGT. The J segment lost 3 bases and the V segment lost 4 bases, leaving 7 bases of the junction unmatched. The CDR3 nucleotides are TGTGCCAGCAGTGGACAGGGGACGAGGGACTATGGCTACACCTTC. Amino acid sequence: CASSGQGTRDYGYTF.

J is TRBJ1-1 and V is TRBV11-2, with D uncertain. This CDR3 region has 13 residues. Germline V gives CDR1 SGHAT, CDR2 FQNNGV. Trimming took off 4 bases at V and 0 bases at J, with 6 bases between the two ends. The CDR3 coding sequence is TGTGCCAGCAGCTCAGGCATGAACACTGAAGCTTTCTTT. This codes for CASSSGMNTEAFF.

This clone was picked up one time. Other DNA sequences in the sample encode the same CDR3. This chain joins TRBV18 and TRBJ2-1; 7 bases match TRBD1. CDR3 length: 14 amino acids. V was clipped by 3 bases and J by 4 bases; unmatched bases: 3. Looked up from germline, CDR1 is KGHSH and CDR2 is LQKENI. The CDR3 nucleotides read TGTGCCAGCTCACCCGGGACAGCATACAATGAGCAGTTCTTC. Amino acid sequence: CASSPGTAYNEQFF.

V gene TRBV4-2 combines with J gene TRBJ2-1, with 10 bases aligning to TRBD2. Germline V CDR1 and CDR2: LGHNA, YNFKEQ. Trimming removed 1 base from V and 5 bases from J; junction bases left unmatched: 5. The CDR3 has 16 residues. The CDR3 is CASSQGWTSGNNEQFF. CDR3 in DNA: TGTGCCAGCAGCCAAGGATGGACTAGCGGTAACAATGAGCAGTTCTTC.

CDR3 in DNA: TGTGCCAGCAGACAGTCATCAGTTCCCTACAATGAGCAGTTCTTC. Translated: CASRQSSVPYNEQFF. This chain links TRBV25-1 with TRBJ2-1, with no clear D. The V end was cut by 6 bases, the J end by 2 bases, with 14 bases between. This CDR3 is built from 15 residues. Germline CDR1 and CDR2: MGHDK and SYGVNS.

The V and J genes are TRBV4-2 and TRBJ2-5; 10 bases align to TRBD1. After removal of 3 bases from V and 2 bases from J, the junction contained 6 bases not matched to a gene. This CDR3 contains 16 residues. Germline CDR1 LGHNA, CDR2 YNFKEQ. CDR3 in DNA: TGTGCCAGCAGCCACGCGGGACAGGGGTCTCAAGAGACCCAGTACTTC. Protein sequence: CASSHAGQGSQETQYF.

Of note for this clone: This clone may be a read error of a much larger clone one base away. The chain recombines TRBV5-1 with TRBJ2-7; 9 bases are shared with TRBD1. The CDR3 extends over 12 amino acids. Germline V gene lookup returns CDR1 SGHRS and CDR2 YFSETQ. Losses at the gene ends were 3 bases for V and 5 bases for J; bases not matched to a gene: 0. CDR3 in DNA: TGCGCCAGCAGCTGGACAGGGGACGAGCAGTACTTC. This encodes CASSWTGDEQYF.

This clone was detected once. This chain joins TRBV19 and TRBJ1-1; tentatively, D is TRBD1 (5 bases). The CDR3 runs 13 residues. V lost 5 bases and J 4 bases, leaving 11 bases between the germline ends. Germline CDR1 reads LNHDA; CDR2 reads SQIVND (reference sequence). As DNA, the CDR3 is TGTGCCAGTAGTCTGGGGGTCGGCACTGAAGCTTTCTTT. Translated: CASSLGVGTEAFF. The full variable domain, with the rest looked up from reference TRBV19 and TRBJ1-1, is DGGITQSPKYLFRKEGQNVTLSCEQNLNHDAMYWYRQDPGQGLRLIYYSQIVNDFQKGDIAEGYSVSREKKESFPLTVTSAQKNPTAFYLCASSLGVGTEAFFGQGTRLTVV.

This chain uses TRBV19 with TRBJ2-1; D call uncertain. Germline CDR1 is LNHDA and CDR2 is SQIVND (reference sequence). Deletions cut 7 bases from V and 7 bases from J, with 8 bases between. This CDR3 is built from 11 residues. This CDR3 is CASTRKNEQFF. In DNA form, the CDR3 reads TGTGCCAGTACCCGAAAGAATGAGCAGTTCTTC.

The V and J genes are TRBV7-9 and TRBJ2-3, with D possibly matching TRBD1 (5 bases). The CDR3 is 13 residues long. Germline assignment: CDR1 SEHNR and CDR2 FQNEAQ (reference sequence). V lost 7 bases and J 5 bases, leaving 13 bases between the germline ends. CDR3 in DNA: TGTGCCAGCATCCCCAGGGTGGGAGATACGCAGTATTTT. Protein sequence: CASIPRVGDTQYF.

J is TRBJ1-5 and V is TRBV6-6; tentative D call: TRBD1 (5 bases). Trimming took off 4 bases at V and 1 base at J, with 5 bases between the two ends. The CDR3 is 13 amino acids. Germline V gene lookup returns CDR1 MNHNY and CDR2 SVGAGI (reference sequence). CDR3 protein: CASSWDSNQPQHF. The CDR3 coding sequence is TGTGCCAGCAGTTGGGACAGCAATCAGCCCCAGCATTTT.

The chain is built from TRBV4-1 and TRBJ2-7; maybe TRBD2 (5 bases). Germline loops: CDR1 MGHRA, CDR2 YSYEKL. Trimming took off 1 base at V and 6 bases at J, with 13 bases between the two ends. The CDR3 has 14 residues. This CDR3 reads CASSQASAGGEQYF. CDR3 DNA sequence: TGCGCCAGCAGCCAAGCGAGCGCGGGCGGCGAGCAGTACTTC.

The CDR3 here is CASSEDRVNGYTF. The DNA for the CDR3 is TGTGCCAGCAGTGAAGACAGGGTCAATGGCTACACCTTC. The gene calls are TRBV6-1 and TRBJ1-2; D might be TRBD1 (6 bases). CDR3 length: 13 amino acids. Trimming removed 1 base from V and 6 bases from J, with 9 bases in between. CDR1 is MNHNS, CDR2 SASEGT, per germline.

The V and J genes are TRBV7-6 and TRBJ2-1, with 9 bases fitting TRBD1. The CDR3 has 15 amino acids. The germline CDR1 and CDR2 sequences are SGHVS and FNYEAQ. Trimming at V came to 2 bases and at J to 7 bases, leaving 6 bases not matched to a gene. In DNA form, the CDR3 reads TGTGCCAGCAGCTTACGGGACAGGGCTGAGAATGAGCAGTTCTTC. Translation: CASSLRDRAENEQFF.